This T cell receptor (beta chain) was captured in a study of T cells in Graves' hyperthyroidism and ophthalmopathy. Study-wide background: Specimen type is peripheral blood, collected at initial diagnosis prior to any treatment.

RNA transcripts served as the template for amplifying TCR beta CDR3 regions. An initial round of RT-PCR targeting the TCR CDR3 relied on the HTBI primer set. One entry per CDR3 protein, called by TCRdb with MiXCR from the multiplex PCR reads. The profile shows around 800,000 distinct CDR3 sequences, over 35% of them singletons. The V end lost 5 bases, the J end lost 3 bases, and 13 bases lay between the germline ends. The length of the CDR3 is 14 residues. Patients with uncontrolled infections, other autoimmune diseases, pregnancy or lactation were excluded. Diagnostic decisions used clinical symptoms, serum thyroxine and TRAb, thyroid ultrasound and orbital computed tomography.

The gene calls are TRBV12-3 or TRBV12-4 and TRBJ1-1, with D perhaps TRBD1 (6 bases). The clonotype comes from a man aged 18 to 29 with Graves' hyperthyroidism. The sequencing sample was made of blood. CDR3 in amino acids: CASSRTAADTEAFF. CDR3 sequence (DNA): TGTGCCAGCAGTCGGACAGCGGCGGACACTGAAGCTTTCTTT.